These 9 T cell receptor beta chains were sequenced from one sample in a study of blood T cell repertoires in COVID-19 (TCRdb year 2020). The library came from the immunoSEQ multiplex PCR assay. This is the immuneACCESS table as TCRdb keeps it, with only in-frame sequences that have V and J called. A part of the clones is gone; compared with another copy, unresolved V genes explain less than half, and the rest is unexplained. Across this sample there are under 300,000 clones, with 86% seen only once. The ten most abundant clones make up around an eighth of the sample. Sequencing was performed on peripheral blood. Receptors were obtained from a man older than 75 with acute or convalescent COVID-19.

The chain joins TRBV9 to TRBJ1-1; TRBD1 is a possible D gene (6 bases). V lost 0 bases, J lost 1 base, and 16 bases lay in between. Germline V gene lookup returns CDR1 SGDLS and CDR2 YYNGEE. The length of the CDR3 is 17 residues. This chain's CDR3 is CASSVEIWGGENTEAFF. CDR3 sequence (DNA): TGTGCCAGCAGCGTAGAGATCTGGGGGGGCGAGAACACTGAAGCTTTCTTT.

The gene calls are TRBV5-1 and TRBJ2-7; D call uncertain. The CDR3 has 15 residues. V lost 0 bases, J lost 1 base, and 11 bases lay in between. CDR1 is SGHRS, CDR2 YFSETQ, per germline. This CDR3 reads CASSLAPGSSYEQYF. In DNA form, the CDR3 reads TGCGCCAGCAGCTTGGCTCCGGGTTCTTCCTACGAGCAGTACTTC.

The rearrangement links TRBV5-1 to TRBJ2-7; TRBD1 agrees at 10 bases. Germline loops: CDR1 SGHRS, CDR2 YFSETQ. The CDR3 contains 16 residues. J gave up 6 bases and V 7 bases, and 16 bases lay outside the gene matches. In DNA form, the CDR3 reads TGCGCCAGCGGGAAAATAACCGGGACAGGGGTTTTCGAGCAGTACTTC. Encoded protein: CASGKITGTGVFEQYF.

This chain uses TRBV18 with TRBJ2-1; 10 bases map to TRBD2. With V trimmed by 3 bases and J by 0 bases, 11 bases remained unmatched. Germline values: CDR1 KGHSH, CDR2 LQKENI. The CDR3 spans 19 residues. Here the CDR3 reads CASSPLRLAGQSSYNEQFF. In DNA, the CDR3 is TGTGCCAGCTCACCCCTTCGACTAGCGGGCCAAAGCTCCTACAATGAGCAGTTCTTC.

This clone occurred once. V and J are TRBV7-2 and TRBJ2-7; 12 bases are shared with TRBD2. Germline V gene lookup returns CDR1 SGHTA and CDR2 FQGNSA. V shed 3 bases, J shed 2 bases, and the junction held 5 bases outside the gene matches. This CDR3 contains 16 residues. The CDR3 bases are TGTGCCAGCAGCTTGGGACTAGCGGGTACAGCCTACGAGCAGTACTTC. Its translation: CASSLGLAGTAYEQYF.

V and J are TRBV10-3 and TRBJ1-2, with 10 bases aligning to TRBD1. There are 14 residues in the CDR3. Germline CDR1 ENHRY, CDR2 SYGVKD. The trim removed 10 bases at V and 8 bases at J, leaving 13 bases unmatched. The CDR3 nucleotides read TGTGCCACCAGCCCCGGGACAGGGGACAAGGGCTACACCTTC. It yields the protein CATSPGTGDKGYTF.

CDR3 sequence reads: CASSLSKGWGQGRTDTQYF. CDR3 bases: TGTGCCAGCAGTTTATCGAAGGGGTGGGGACAGGGCCGCACAGATACGCAGTATTTT. The chain recombines TRBV27 with TRBJ2-3; 9 positions agree with TRBD1. The ends lost 0 bases at V and 1 base at J; junction bases unmatched: 11. The CDR3 has 19 amino acids. Germline CDR1 reads MNHEY; CDR2 reads SMNVEV (reference sequence).

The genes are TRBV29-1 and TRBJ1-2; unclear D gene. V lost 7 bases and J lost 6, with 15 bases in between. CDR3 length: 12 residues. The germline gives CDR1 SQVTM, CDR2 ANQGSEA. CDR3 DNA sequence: TGCAGCGCCCTCGGGGAGTTCCATGGCTACACCTTC. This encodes CSALGEFHGYTF.

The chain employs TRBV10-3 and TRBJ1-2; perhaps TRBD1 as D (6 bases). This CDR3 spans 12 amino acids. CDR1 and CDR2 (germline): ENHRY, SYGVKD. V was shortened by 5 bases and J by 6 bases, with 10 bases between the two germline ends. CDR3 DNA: TGTGCCATCAGTCCAGGGGACCATGGCTACACCTTC. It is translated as CAISPGDHGYTF.